The 24 T cell receptor beta chains below come from one sample, sequenced in a study of blood T cells in healthy people across ages. The use of a sample-barcoded 5' primer and a J-beta primer mix characterized a second PCR of roughly 6 to 11 cycles. TCRdb called the 5' RACE reads again in MiXCR, with one record for every CDR3 protein. The data contain fewer than 900,000 distinct CDR3 sequences, roughly 45% of them singletons. Material: blood. All receptors derive from a woman aged 60-75 years in good health.

CDR3 in amino acids: CASSLSEGSNQPQHF. CDR3 sequence (DNA): TGTGCCAGCAGCTTAAGCGAAGGAAGCAATCAGCCCCAGCATTTT. The chain is built from TRBV7-2 and TRBJ1-5; D is undetermined. The germline CDR1 and CDR2 sequences are SGHTA and FQGNSA. Trimming removed 2 bases from V and 1 base from J, with 9 bases in between. This CDR3 is built from 15 residues.

The sample holds a few counts of this clonotype. This chain links TRBV28 with TRBJ1-5; perhaps TRBD1 as D (6 bases). This CDR3 region has 16 residues. The V and J ends lost 1 base and 0 bases respectively, with 10 bases between them. CDR1 and CDR2 from the germline V gene are MDHEN and SYDVKM. For the CDR3, the DNA is TGTGCCAGCAGTTTATCTGCGGGGGCTAGCAATCAGCCCCAGCATTTT. As protein: CASSLSAGASNQPQHF.

This rearrangement joins TRBV6-6 to TRBJ2-5; a possible D gene is TRBD1 (6 bases). The germline gives CDR1 MNHNY, CDR2 SVGAGI (reference sequence). V dropped 6 bases and J dropped 8 bases, with 13 bases sitting between them. CDR3 length: 12 residues. CDR3 residues: CASRYRDPTQYF. CDR3 nucleotides: TGTGCCAGCAGGTACAGGGACCCAACCCAGTACTTC.

A note on this clonotype: One base away lies a much larger clone, so this may be a sequencing read error. The rearrangement uses TRBV12-3 or TRBV12-4 and TRBJ2-5, with TRBD1 matching 8 bases. The CDR3 is made up of 13 amino acids. CDR3 protein: CAGRRQGKETQYF. CDR3 bases: TGTGCCGGCAGGAGACAGGGGAAAGAGACCCAGTACTTC.

The CDR3 DNA is TGTGCCAGCAGCTTGAACAGGGGGTCGAGCTCCTACGAGCAGTACTTC. It encodes CASSLNRGSSSYEQYF. The chain employs TRBV11-2 and TRBJ2-7; 8 bases map to TRBD1. With 3 bases clipped from V and 0 bases from J, the junction kept 7 bases outside the gene matches. Germline CDR1 reads SGHAT; CDR2 reads FQNNGV. CDR3 length: 16 residues. The full variable domain, completed using reference TRBV11-2 and TRBJ2-7, is EAGVAQSPRYKIIEKRQSVAFWCNPISGHATLYWYQQILGQGPKLLIQFQNNGVVDDSQLPKDRFSAERLKGVDSTLKIQPAKLEDSAVYLCASSLNRGSSSYEQYFGPGTRLTVT.

This clonotype came up many times. The chain couples TRBV12-3 or TRBV12-4 to TRBJ1-1; possible D gene TRBD1, 5 bases. Trimming shortened V by 4 bases and J by 1 base, and 13 bases separated the two germline ends. The CDR3 spans 15 residues. The CDR3 protein is CASSYRREGNTEAFF. In nucleotides, the CDR3 is TGTGCCAGCAGTTACAGGAGGGAGGGGAACACTGAAGCTTTCTTT.

This sequence joins TRBV14 and TRBJ2-5; D is undetermined. Germline CDR1 and CDR2: SGHDN and FVKESK. The CDR3 contains 17 residues. Trimming left V 0 bases short and J 3 bases short, with 17 bases between. The CDR3 region has the DNA TGTGCCAGCAGCCAAGATTGGGGTAGTTTTTCCAAAGAGACCCAGTACTTC. It is translated as CASSQDWGSFSKETQYF.

The J gene is TRBJ2-3, the V gene TRBV2; D not resolved. The germline V gene has CDR1 SNHLY and CDR2 FYNNEI. Trimming took 6 bases from V and 6 from J, leaving 16 bases between them. CDR3 length: 14 amino acids. CDR3 coding DNA: TGTGCCAGCAGGCCCAAAATAGAACACGATACGCAGTATTTT. This translates into CASRPKIEHDTQYF.

The chain is built from TRBV5-1 and TRBJ1-4; D not certain. CDR1 is SGHRS, CDR2 YFSETQ, per germline. V lost 3 bases to trimming and J lost 7 bases, with 10 bases between them. The CDR3 spans 13 residues. Here the CDR3 DNA reads TGCGCCAGCAGCTCCCAGGACGGTGAAAAACTGTTTTTT. It codes for CASSSQDGEKLFF.

The J gene is TRBJ2-3, the V gene TRBV12-3 or TRBV12-4, with unresolved D. The CDR3 extends over 12 amino acids. The germline V and J ends were trimmed by 6 bases and 2 bases, with 6 bases remaining between them. CDR3 loop: CASRRNTDTQYF. The CDR3 DNA follows: TGTGCCAGCAGGCGGAACACAGATACGCAGTATTTT.

The chain couples TRBV10-3 to TRBJ2-7; 11 bases match TRBD2. V was clipped by 2 bases and J by 6 bases; unmatched bases: 0. The germline V gene encodes CDR1 ENHRY and CDR2 SYGVKD. The CDR3 contains 13 residues. CDR3 in amino acids: CAISETSGSEQYF. The CDR3 nucleotides are TGTGCCATCAGTGAGACTAGCGGGAGCGAGCAGTACTTC.

Ten or more counts support this clonotype. This rearrangement joins TRBV7-2 to TRBJ2-3, with D unclear. V dropped 5 bases and J dropped 6 bases, with 6 bases sitting between them. Looked up from germline, CDR1 is SGHTA and CDR2 is FQGNSA. The CDR3 covers 11 residues. The CDR3 bases are TGTGCCAGCAGCCCACGGGATACGCAGTATTTT. It encodes CASSPRDTQYF.

The rearrangement joins TRBV15 to TRBJ2-5; a weak D match, TRBD1 (5 bases). Trimming cost V 3 bases and J 5 bases, with 13 bases left between them. Germline loops: CDR1 LNHNV, CDR2 YYDKDF (reference sequence). This CDR3 comprises 14 residues. The DNA of the CDR3 is TGTGCCACCAGCAGGAATACAGGTTTTGAGACCCAGTACTTC. It translates to CATSRNTGFETQYF.

The DNA for the CDR3 is TGTGCCAGCAGCAACGGCCCCCCGGACAGGGGTAACTATGGCTACACCTTC. Amino acids: CASSNGPPDRGNYGYTF. The chain links TRBV21-1 to TRBJ1-2; whether TRBD1, the table's D call, matches the DNA was not checked. TRBV21-1 is a documented pseudogene. The CDR3 is 17 amino acids.

This clonotype appeared a few times. The chain employs TRBV27 and TRBJ2-3, with a possible D match to TRBD1 (6 bases). The germline V gene encodes CDR1 MNHEY and CDR2 SMNVEV (reference sequence). Trimming shortened V by 0 bases and J by 2 bases, and 12 bases separated the two germline ends. The CDR3 runs 16 residues. The DNA of the CDR3 is TGTGCCAGCAGTTTATCCCCTCAGGGGACCACAGATACGCAGTATTTT. Protein product: CASSLSPQGTTDTQYF.

The chain employs TRBV3-1 and TRBJ2-7; the D gene is possibly TRBD2 (5 bases). V lost 3 bases and J 3 bases, leaving 9 bases between the germline ends. There are 13 residues in the CDR3. CDR1 LGHDT and CDR2 YNNKEL come from the germline V gene (reference sequence). The CDR3 DNA sequence: TGTGCCAGCAGCCACATTACTAGCTACGAGCAGTACTTC. The encoded protein is CASSHITSYEQYF.

The sample holds a few counts of this clonotype. The gene calls are TRBV29-1 and TRBJ1-2; 9 bases align to TRBD1. The CDR3 has 12 amino acids. V was clipped by 4 bases and J by 7 bases; unmatched bases: 4. Per germline, CDR1 SQVTM and CDR2 ANQGSEA. The CDR3, as DNA: TGCAGCGTTGGGACAGGGGTGCGTGGCTACACCTTC. Amino acid sequence: CSVGTGVRGYTF.

The chain employs TRBV20-1 and TRBJ2-4; possible D gene TRBD1, 6 bases. Trimming removed 6 bases at V and 6 bases at J, with 15 bases between. Germline CDR1 is DFQATT and CDR2 is SNEGSKA (reference sequence). This CDR3 region has 13 residues. CDR3 residues: CSADWGRRNIQYF. CDR3 sequence (DNA): TGCAGTGCGGACTGGGGGCGGAGAAACATTCAGTACTTC.

The chain links TRBV6-2 or TRBV6-3 to TRBJ2-5; 7 nucleotides match TRBD1. Trimming took 9 bases from V and 3 from J; bases not matched to a gene: 4. This CDR3 is 12 amino acids long. Germline-derived CDR1 and CDR2 are MNHEY and SVGEGT. This chain's CDR3 is CASQGQKETQYF. The DNA of the CDR3 is TGTGCCAGTCAGGGACAGAAAGAGACCCAGTACTTC.

On this clonotype itself: This may stem from a read error, because a much larger clone lies one nucleotide away. The rearrangement links TRBV7-9 to TRBJ2-3, with D tentatively TRBD1 (6 bases). The CDR3 contains 16 residues. Germline V gene data show CDR1 as SEHNR and CDR2 as FQNEAQ (reference sequence). CDR3: CACSLETGFGTDTQYF. The CDR3, as DNA: TGTGCCTGCAGCTTAGAAACAGGGTTCGGCACAGATACGCAGTATTTT.

The gene calls are TRBV5-6 and TRBJ1-2; D ambiguous. V was pared by 3 bases and J by 7 bases, with 7 bases between. The CDR3 is 11 amino acids. Germline V lookup: CDR1 SGHDT, CDR2 YYEEEE. Here the CDR3 DNA reads TGTGCCAGCAGCTACGGGTCTGGCTACACCTTC. Amino acid sequence: CASSYGSGYTF.

Concerning this clonotype: Compared with germline, one end of the junction differs, possibly owing to a read error. This chain links TRBV6-5 with TRBJ2-3, with 12 bases fitting TRBD2. Germline-derived CDR1 and CDR2 are MNHEY and SVGAGI. This CDR3 comprises 17 residues. Here the CDR3 DNA reads TGTGCCAGCAGTTACTCCGGACTAGCGGGGTTCACAGATGCGCAGTATTTT. Its translation is CASSYSGLAGFTDAQYF.

This clonotype has just a few counts. This chain connects TRBV5-1 to TRBJ2-5, with TRBD1 matching over 9 bases. The germline gives CDR1 SGHRS, CDR2 YFSETQ. This CDR3 is 15 amino acids long. V was clipped by 5 bases and J by 5 bases; unmatched bases: 10. The CDR3 nucleotides read TGCGCCAGCAGTTTGACAGGGGGTACGTTGGAGACCCAGTACTTC. Translation: CASSLTGGTLETQYF.

In its sample, this clonotype was seen a few times. The rearrangement links TRBV18 to TRBJ1-2; D is undetermined. Trimming cost V 3 bases and J 2 bases, with 10 bases left between them. Germline loops: CDR1 KGHSH, CDR2 LQKENI. The CDR3 totals 14 residues. CDR3 in amino acids: CASSPVQANYGYTF. The CDR3 DNA follows: TGTGCCAGCTCACCGGTTCAGGCCAACTATGGCTACACCTTC.